The 25 T cell receptor beta chains reported below all come from one sample, sequenced in a study of blood T cells in healthy people across ages. Using a J-beta primer mix together with a sample-barcoded 5' primer, a second PCR was run for 7 to 11 cycles. TCRdb fed the 5' RACE reads into MiXCR, producing one record per CDR3 protein. The table has 1,500,000 or so distinct CDR3 sequences, 42% seen once. Sequencing was done on a sample of blood. The source of these receptors is a woman under 30 in good health.

The chain couples TRBV27 to TRBJ2-5, with D perhaps TRBD1 (6 bases). This CDR3 has 13 residues. V was cut by 7 bases and J by 3 bases, with 12 bases left in between. Germline V CDR1 and CDR2: MNHEY, SMNVEV (reference sequence). The CDR3 DNA sequence: TGTGCCAGCAAGGGGTGGACAGAAGAGACCCAGTACTTC. Protein product: CASKGWTEETQYF.

The CDR3 DNA reads TGTGCCAGCAGCCAGACCCCTATGCCCTACGAGCAGTACTTC. Residues: CASSQTPMPYEQYF. The V call is TRBV7-9, the J call TRBJ2-7; unclear D gene. The germline V gene has CDR1 SEHNR and CDR2 FQNEAQ (reference sequence). The CDR3 is 14 residues long. The germline V and J ends were trimmed by 5 bases and 2 bases, with 13 bases remaining between them. Full variable domain (outside the CDR3, taken from reference TRBV7-9 and TRBJ2-7): DTGVSQNPRHKITKRGQNVTFRCDPISEHNRLYWYRQTLGQGPEFLTYFQNEAQLEKSRLLSDRFSAERPKGSFSTLEIQRTEQGDSAMYLCASSQTPMPYEQYFGPGTRLTVT.

J is TRBJ2-4 and V is TRBV19; tentatively, D is TRBD2 (5 bases). The germline gives CDR1 LNHDA, CDR2 SQIVND (reference sequence). Trimming cost V 9 bases and J 3 bases, with 21 bases left between them. This CDR3 is 16 amino acids long. The CDR3 DNA reads as TGTGCCAGCTCTAGGCCCCTGATAGGAGGCAAAAACATTCAGTACTTC. As protein: CASSRPLIGGKNIQYF. The full variable domain, completed using reference TRBV19 and TRBJ2-4, is DGGITQSPKYLFRKEGQNVTLSCEQNLNHDAMYWYRQDPGQGLRLIYYSQIVNDFQKGDIAEGYSVSREKKESFPLTVTSAQKNPTAFYLCASSRPLIGGKNIQYFGAGTRLSVL.

Concerning this clonotype: This may arise from a read error, as a much more abundant clone is one base away. The genes are TRBV12-3 or TRBV12-4 and TRBJ2-1; possibly TRBD1 for D (6 bases). Trimming stripped 7 bases from V and 5 bases from J, with 21 bases between. This CDR3 region has 16 residues. CDR3 amino acids: CASNLNAGTSHNEQFF. The CDR3 DNA follows: TGTGCCAGCAACCTAAACGCCGGGACATCCCACAATGAGCAGTTCTTC.

V is TRBV29-1 and J is TRBJ2-1; 7 positions agree with TRBD1. V was clipped by 1 base and J by 10 bases; unmatched bases: 7. The CDR3 has 13 amino acids. From germline, CDR1 is SQVTM and CDR2 ANQGSEA. The CDR3 DNA reads TGCAGCGTTGAAGGGGGACAGACCTACGAGCAGTTCTTC. As protein: CSVEGGQTYEQFF.

The chain employs TRBV12-3 or TRBV12-4 and TRBJ2-7; no clear D. CDR3 size: 14 residues. V shed 5 bases and J shed 1 base, with 12 bases lying between them. In DNA form, the CDR3 reads TGTGCCAGCAGTCCGGTGGTATCATCCTACGAGCAGTACTTC. Its protein product is CASSPVVSSYEQYF.

The chain employs TRBV27 and TRBJ1-5; weak D call: TRBD1 (6 bases). Germline assignment: CDR1 MNHEY and CDR2 SMNVEV (reference sequence). CDR3 size: 15 residues. V was cut by 5 bases and J by 2 bases, with 13 bases left in between. The CDR3 region is CASSGSGQGNQPQHF. The DNA of the CDR3 is TGTGCCAGCAGTGGCTCGGGACAAGGCAATCAGCCCCAGCATTTT.

This clonotype was observed a few times. CDR3 nucleotide sequence: TGCGCCAGCAGCTCAGGTGAGCGCACAGATACGCAGTATTTT. Translated, it gives CASSSGERTDTQYF. This chain connects TRBV5-1 to TRBJ2-3; D is ambiguous. Germline V gene sequence: CDR1 SGHRS, CDR2 YFSETQ. The CDR3 is 14 amino acids. Trimming shortened V by 3 bases and J by 1 base, and 9 bases separated the two germline ends.

V gene TRBV29-1 combines with J gene TRBJ2-1, with TRBD1 as a possible D gene (6 bases). The length of the CDR3 is 12 residues. V was trimmed by 8 bases and J by 2 bases, leaving 10 bases between them. Germline loops: CDR1 SQVTM, CDR2 ANQGSEA. This CDR3 is CSPWTAYNEQFF. In nucleotides, the CDR3 is TGCAGCCCGTGGACAGCCTACAATGAGCAGTTCTTC.

The chain has TRBV12-3 or TRBV12-4 and TRBJ2-1; D is possibly TRBD1 or TRBD2 (5 bases each). V lost 5 bases and J 5 bases, leaving 22 bases between the germline ends. The CDR3 is 17 residues long. The DNA for the CDR3 is TGTGCCAGCAGTACCCGCCCAGGGCGGGCGACGAACAATGAGCAGTTCTTC. As protein: CASSTRPGRATNNEQFF.

This clonotype was counted only a few times. This chain uses TRBV4-3 with TRBJ1-2, with 9 bases aligning to TRBD1. The CDR3 totals 20 residues. Germline V gene lookup returns CDR1 LGHNA and CDR2 YSLEER. V was clipped by 0 bases and J by 4 bases; unmatched bases: 18. This chain's CDR3 is CASSQDYGGTGILVGYGYTF. The CDR3 coding sequence is TGCGCCAGCAGCCAAGATTATGGCGGGACAGGGATCCTGGTGGGCTATGGCTACACCTTC.

This clonotype was seen a handful of times. V gene TRBV20-1 combines with J gene TRBJ2-1, with 7 positions matching TRBD2. CDR1 is DFQATT and CDR2 is SNEGSKA in the germline V gene (reference sequence). J gave up 3 bases and V 0 bases, and 8 bases lay outside the gene matches. The CDR3 extends over 16 amino acids. The DNA of the CDR3 is TGCAGTGCTAGAGATTTTACTAGCGCGAACTACAATGAGCAGTTCTTC. This encodes CSARDFTSANYNEQFF.

This clonotype was found a few times. This sequence joins TRBV7-2 and TRBJ1-5; D is undetermined. The CDR3 is 13 residues long. Germline V gives CDR1 SGHTA, CDR2 FQGNSA. Trimming removed 5 bases at V and 4 bases at J, with 9 bases between. CDR3 DNA: TGTGCCAGCAGCCCCCAGGCTAATCAGCCCCAGCATTTT. Amino acid sequence: CASSPQANQPQHF.

This clonotype was seen a few times. The rearrangement uses TRBV7-2 and TRBJ1-1; D is unresolved. This CDR3 region has 12 residues. V was trimmed by 2 bases and J by 5 bases, leaving 6 bases between them. Germline CDR1 SGHTA, CDR2 FQGNSA. CDR3 nucleotide sequence: TGTGCCAGCAGCTTAATAACAACTGAAGCTTTCTTT. It encodes CASSLITTEAFF. Together with reference TRBV7-2 and TRBJ1-1, the CDR3 gives the full variable domain: GAGVSQSPSNKVTEKGKDVELRCDPISGHTALYWYRQSLGQGLEFLIYFQGNSAPDKSGLPSDRFSAERTGGSVSTLTIQRTQQEDSAVYLCASSLITTEAFFGQGTRLTVV.

The sample holds a few counts of this clonotype. The chain uses TRBV20-1 and TRBJ1-1; 8 bases agree with TRBD1. This CDR3 has 13 amino acids. The germline V gene has CDR1 DFQATT and CDR2 SNEGSKA (reference sequence). After removal of 5 bases from V and 2 bases from J, the junction contained 4 bases not matched to a gene. CDR3 residues: CSARDRTNTEAFF. Written as DNA, the CDR3 is TGCAGTGCTCGGGACAGGACAAACACTGAAGCTTTCTTT.

Many counts were recorded for this clonotype. The chain uses TRBV7-2 and TRBJ2-4, with unresolved D. This CDR3 comprises 16 residues. Per the germline V gene, CDR1 is SGHTA and CDR2 is FQGNSA. V was clipped by 2 bases and J by 0 bases, with 11 bases between them. CDR3 nucleotides: TGTGCCAGCAGCTTAAGCTCAGGCCTAGCCAAAAACATTCAGTACTTC. This encodes CASSLSSGLAKNIQYF.

This clonotype appeared a single time. This chain links TRBV7-9 with TRBJ2-5; D gene uncertain. V was pared by 2 bases and J by 5 bases, with 15 bases between. The CDR3 is 15 amino acids. Germline CDR1 is SEHNR and CDR2 is FQNEAQ (reference sequence). DNA of the CDR3: TGTGCCAGCAGCTTACACAGTGCAGACGTTGAGACCCAGTACTTC. Protein: CASSLHSADVETQYF.

This clonotype came up a few times. The chain recombines TRBV28 with TRBJ2-1; D might be TRBD1 (6 bases). Trimming removed 3 bases at V and 4 bases at J, with 16 bases between. Germline loops: CDR1 MDHEN, CDR2 SYDVKM. The CDR3 has 16 residues. Written as DNA, the CDR3 is TGTGCCAGCAGTTTCCAGGGGATTGGGGTATACAATGAGCAGTTCTTC. It is translated as CASSFQGIGVYNEQFF.

This clonotype was picked up a small number of times. V usage is TRBV20-1 and J usage is TRBJ2-7, with D possibly being TRBD1 or TRBD2 (6 bases each). The DNA matches TRBJ2-5 better at its end, which makes the J call doubtful. The CDR3 length is 15 residues. Germline V lookup: CDR1 DFQATT, CDR2 SNEGSKA (reference sequence). CDR3 sequence: CSARDPIQGRETQYF. CDR3 nucleotide sequence: TGCAGTGCTAGAGATCCCATCCAGGGGAGGGAGACCCAGTACTTC.

This clonotype showed up just once. This chain joins TRBV27 and TRBJ1-4; TRBD1 might be the D (6 bases). The CDR3 is 17 residues long. Germline V gene data show CDR1 as MNHEY and CDR2 as SMNVEV (reference sequence). V lost 1 base and J lost 0, with 12 bases in between. In DNA form, the CDR3 reads TGTGCCAGCAGTTTATTTGGACAGCGTTCAACTAATGAAAAACTGTTTTTT. It encodes CASSLFGQRSTNEKLFF.

The table lists this clonotype with a few counts. This chain links TRBV29-1 with TRBJ2-3; 9 positions agree with TRBD2. The length of the CDR3 is 15 residues. Trimming took 3 bases from V and 8 from J; bases not matched to a gene: 12. Germline V gives CDR1 SQVTM, CDR2 ANQGSEA. Here the CDR3 reads CSVDIAGAGRGTQYF. CDR3 coding DNA: TGCAGCGTTGATATAGCGGGAGCGGGTAGGGGTACGCAGTATTTT.

For this clonotype: The missing conserved phenylalanine or tryptophan at the end of this CDR3 makes a read error likely. The chain combines TRBV28 with TRBJ2-7; 11 bases map to TRBD1. Germline lookup yields CDR1 MDHEN and CDR2 SYDVKM. J was trimmed by 3 bases and V by 0 bases; bases with no gene match: 1. The CDR3 length is 15 residues. CDR3 amino acids: CASSLWGQGVYEQYL. DNA for the CDR3: TGTGCCAGCAGTTTATGGGGACAGGGGGTCTACGAGCAGTACCTC.

V and J are TRBV15 and TRBJ2-3; D remains ambiguous. The CDR3 totals 12 residues. V lost 1 base, J lost 6 bases, and 5 bases lay in between. CDR1 and CDR2 from the germline V gene are LNHNV and YYDKDF (reference sequence). DNA for the CDR3: TGTGCCACCAGCAGAGCCGGGGATACGCAGTATTTT. This sequence encodes CATSRAGDTQYF.

This rearrangement joins TRBV18 to TRBJ2-7; TRBD2 matches at 13 bases. The CDR3 has 18 amino acids. Germline lookup yields CDR1 KGHSH and CDR2 LQKENI. The junction had 18 bases not matched to a gene; V was cut back by 6 bases and J by 7 bases. CDR3 residues: CASSPTSGRGSTYNEQYF. The DNA of the CDR3 is TGTGCCAGCTCCCCTACTAGCGGGAGGGGATCCACTTACAATGAGCAGTACTTC.

The rearrangement joins TRBV7-2 to TRBJ2-1; 7 bases agree with TRBD2. V lost 10 bases and J lost 6; bases outside the gene matches: 15. The CDR3 sequence is 15 residues long. Germline CDR1 and CDR2: SGHTA and FQGNSA. The CDR3 spells CATDTWGGIVNEQFF. The CDR3 nucleotides are TGTGCCACCGATACATGGGGGGGGATAGTCAATGAGCAGTTCTTC.